The 32 T cell receptor beta chains presented below share a single source sample, sequenced in a study of blood T cells in healthy people across ages. Sample-barcoded 5' priming and a J-beta primer mix drove a second PCR of about 6 to 12 cycles. From the 5' RACE reads, TCRdb called clonotypes with MiXCR, one entry per CDR3 protein. The sample includes hundreds of thousands of distinct CDR3 sequences, approximately 39% seen only once; the top ten take 20% to 25%. The sample taken for sequencing was blood. The receptors derive from an older woman in good health.

This clonotype was counted once. A read error is possible here, since a much larger clone lies one base away. J is TRBJ2-1 and V is TRBV20-1, with TRBD2 matching 16 bases. Germline V CDR1 and CDR2: DFQATT, SNEGSKA (reference sequence). With 1 base clipped from V and 9 bases from J, the junction kept 15 bases outside the gene matches. The CDR3 consists of 19 residues. CDR3: CSARAGTSGRANRDSEQFF. CDR3 DNA sequence: TGCAGTGCTAGAGCCGGGACTAGCGGGAGGGCCAATCGTGACAGTGAGCAGTTCTTC.

Concerning this clonotype: At one of its ends the junction is not consistent with the germline gene, which may arise from a read error. The chain combines TRBV14 with TRBJ2-3; 7 nucleotides agree with TRBD1. The germline gives CDR1 SGHDN, CDR2 FVKESK. The CDR3 has 17 amino acids. CDR3 in DNA: TGTGCCAGCAGCCGTCCCGGGACAGCTTCACTCTCAGATATGCAGTATTTT. This translates into CASSRPGTASLSDMQYF.

This clonotype has a count of ten or more. The chain couples TRBV28 to TRBJ2-5, with D unresolved. Germline CDR1 reads MDHEN; CDR2 reads SYDVKM. The CDR3 has 11 residues. V was shortened by 6 bases and J by 5 bases, with 7 bases between the two germline ends. In DNA, the CDR3 is TGTGCCAGCAGGCTGAGTGAGACCCAGTACTTC. Amino acid sequence: CASRLSETQYF.

The rearrangement uses TRBV19 and TRBJ2-7; 7 bases are shared with TRBD1. Germline CDR1 reads LNHDA; CDR2 reads SQIVND (reference sequence). The CDR3 runs 15 residues. The V and J ends lost 4 bases and 3 bases, in that order; junction bases with no gene match: 9. The CDR3 is CASSSMTGIFYEQYF. CDR3 DNA sequence: TGTGCCAGTAGTAGCATGACAGGGATCTTCTACGAGCAGTACTTC.

This clonotype was picked up a small number of times. The chain has TRBV6-6 and TRBJ2-5; 7 bases map to TRBD2. Looked up from germline, CDR1 is MNHNY and CDR2 is SVGAGI (reference sequence). The CDR3 consists of 14 residues. V shed 6 bases and J 1 base; nucleotides not matched to a gene: 5. CDR3 sequence: CASRLSSGQETQYF. CDR3 nucleotides: TGTGCCAGCAGGCTCTCTAGCGGCCAAGAGACCCAGTACTTC.

In this sample, this clonotype turned up many times. The chain uses TRBV9 and TRBJ2-3; D may be TRBD2 (6 bases). Trimming left V 4 bases short and J 0 bases short, with 15 bases between. Germline V lookup: CDR1 SGDLS, CDR2 YYNGEE. This CDR3 contains 16 residues. The CDR3 is CASSPWGGGSTDTQYF. The CDR3 nucleotides are TGTGCCAGCAGCCCTTGGGGAGGCGGGAGCACAGATACGCAGTATTTT.

The rearrangement joins TRBV2 to TRBJ2-1; possibly TRBD1 or TRBD2 for D (5 bases each). CDR3 size: 16 residues. V shed 8 bases and J shed 2 bases, with 19 bases lying between them. Germline lookup yields CDR1 SNHLY and CDR2 FYNNEI. The CDR3: CASGGLVESPYNEQFF. DNA of the CDR3: TGTGCCAGCGGGGGTTTAGTTGAGAGTCCCTACAATGAGCAGTTCTTC.

The chain links TRBV7-9 to TRBJ2-1; D uncertain. CDR3 size: 14 residues. Trimming cost V 3 bases and J 5 bases, with 11 bases left between them. The V gene's germline CDR1 is SEHNR and CDR2 FQNEAQ (reference sequence). The CDR3 loop reads CASSFPWGNNEQFF. In DNA, the CDR3 is TGTGCCAGCAGCTTTCCCTGGGGAAACAATGAGCAGTTCTTC. Full variable domain (outside the CDR3, taken from reference TRBV7-9 and TRBJ2-1): DTGVSQNPRHKITKRGQNVTFRCDPISEHNRLYWYRQTLGQGPEFLTYFQNEAQLEKSRLLSDRFSAERPKGSFSTLEIQRTEQGDSAMYLCASSFPWGNNEQFFGPGTRLTVL.

This clonotype was recorded many times. The J gene is TRBJ2-3, the V gene TRBV7-2; D may be TRBD1 (8 bases). Germline CDR1 reads SGHTA; CDR2 reads FQGNSA. Trimming pared 6 bases from V and 1 base from J, leaving 11 bases between. The CDR3 runs 14 residues. The CDR3: CASSTGGGTDTQYF. The CDR3 DNA reads TGTGCCAGCAGTACAGGGGGGGGCACAGATACGCAGTATTTT.

This clonotype was detected only a few times. The chain combines TRBV7-9 with TRBJ2-7; TRBD2 matches at 7 bases. Germline values: CDR1 SEHNR, CDR2 FQNEAQ (reference sequence). With 1 base clipped from V and 2 bases from J, the junction kept 5 bases outside the gene matches. CDR3 length equals 15 residues. CDR3 residues: CASSLGRERTYEQYF. CDR3 sequence (DNA): TGTGCCAGCAGCTTAGGGCGGGAGAGAACCTACGAGCAGTACTTC.

The rearrangement links TRBV20-1 to TRBJ2-1, with unresolved D. Germline loops: CDR1 DFQATT, CDR2 SNEGSKA (reference sequence). The CDR3 spans 16 residues. With 1 base removed from V and 6 bases from J, the gap between germline ends came to 19 bases. CDR3 coding DNA: TGCAGTGCTAGAGGACCTCATAGTATTTCTGGCAATGAGCAGTTCTTC. The encoded protein is CSARGPHSISGNEQFF.

The CDR3, as DNA: TGTGCCAGCAGTTTATTTAATCAACACCACGGTGGGGAGCAGTACTTC. Encoded protein: CASSLFNQHHGGEQYF. This sequence joins TRBV28 and TRBJ2-7; D gene ambiguous. This CDR3 region has 16 residues. Germline V gene data show CDR1 as MDHEN and CDR2 as SYDVKM. V was cut by 1 base and J by 7 bases, with 20 bases left in between.

This clonotype came up a few times. The CDR3 region has the DNA TGTGCCAGCAGTCGCCTTCAGGCGGGCTACACTGAAGCTTTCTTT. Protein: CASSRLQAGYTEAFF. This rearrangement joins TRBV27 to TRBJ1-1; D not resolved. The CDR3 is 15 amino acids. V was pared by 5 bases and J by 3 bases, with 16 bases between. Germline-derived CDR1 and CDR2 are MNHEY and SMNVEV (reference sequence).

J is TRBJ2-1 and V is TRBV3-1; TRBD2 agrees at 7 bases. The germline gives CDR1 LGHDT, CDR2 YNNKEL (reference sequence). The ends lost 8 bases at V and 4 bases at J; junction bases unmatched: 8. The CDR3 spans 14 residues. CDR3 coding DNA: TGTGCCAGCCTAGAGCGGGATATTTACAATGAGCAGTTCTTC. Protein sequence: CASLERDIYNEQFF.

The gene calls are TRBV7-2 and TRBJ2-4, with TRBD2 identical over 12 bases. The CDR3 is 15 amino acids. CDR1 and CDR2 from the germline V gene are SGHTA and FQGNSA. V gave up 4 bases and J gave up 13 bases; unmatched junction bases: 11. The CDR3 DNA is TGTGCCAGCAGCTCCACTTTGACTAGCGGGAGCGTGCAGTACTTC. It translates to CASSSTLTSGSVQYF.

This clonotype has a handful of counts. The CDR3 nucleotides are TGCAGCGTTGAATGGGACTACACAGATACGCAGTATTTT. It yields the protein CSVEWDYTDTQYF. The chain is built from TRBV29-1 and TRBJ2-3, with 7 bases lining up with TRBD2. The CDR3 extends over 13 amino acids. The V segment lost 2 bases and the J segment 2 bases; nucleotides outside the gene matches: 1. Germline loops: CDR1 SQVTM, CDR2 ANQGSEA.

The rearrangement uses TRBV21-1 and TRBJ2-2; the table's TRBD1 call for D was not verified on the DNA. TRBV21-1 is noted as a pseudogene. This CDR3 is 16 amino acids long. The DNA of the CDR3 is TGTGCCAGCAGCAACAGGAACAGGGGGAGCACCGGGGAGCTGTTTTTT. This encodes CASSNRNRGSTGELFF.

This clonotype was counted only a few times. This sequence joins TRBV2 and TRBJ2-1, with a weak D call TRBD2 (5 bases). Germline V gene sequence: CDR1 SNHLY, CDR2 FYNNEI. The ends were cut back, 3 bases at V and 4 bases at J, with 13 bases in the middle. The CDR3 is 15 amino acids. The CDR3 loop reads CASSESSQTYNEQFF. The CDR3 nucleotides read TGTGCCAGCAGTGAGTCTAGCCAAACTTACAATGAGCAGTTCTTC.

Points on this clonotype: A much larger clone lies one base from this, so it may be a read error. This rearrangement joins TRBV27 to TRBJ2-3; a weak D match, TRBD2 (5 bases). V was trimmed by 2 bases and J by 1 base, leaving 10 bases between them. The CDR3 is made up of 15 amino acids. Germline CDR1 MNHEY, CDR2 SMNVEV (reference sequence). CDR3 protein: CASSLELVGTDTQYF. CDR3 sequence (DNA): TGTGCCAGCAGTTTAGAACTAGTGGGCACAGATACGCAGTATTTT.

In its sample, this clonotype was seen a few times. V gene TRBV9 combines with J gene TRBJ1-2, with a tentative D call TRBD1 (6 bases). Trimming left V 4 bases short and J 4 bases short, with 17 bases between. The CDR3 runs to 15 residues. Germline CDR1 and CDR2: SGDLS and YYNGEE. The CDR3 bases are TGTGCCAGCAGCAAAACAGGGAGGTCGGGCTATGGCTACACCTTC. It codes for CASSKTGRSGYGYTF.

This clonotype has just a few counts. The chain is built from TRBV18 and TRBJ2-5; maybe TRBD2 (6 bases). Germline V gene sequence: CDR1 KGHSH, CDR2 LQKENI. The CDR3 consists of 14 residues. V was trimmed by 5 bases and J by 4 bases, leaving 14 bases between them. CDR3 loop: CASSTPFSGETQYF. The CDR3 region has the DNA TGTGCCAGCTCAACCCCCTTTAGCGGAGAGACCCAGTACTTC.

The V gene is TRBV11-2, the J gene TRBJ2-4; possible D gene TRBD1, 7 bases. Germline CDR1 is SGHAT and CDR2 is FQNNGV. V was trimmed by 1 base and J by 2 bases, leaving 24 bases between them. CDR3 length equals 20 residues. CDR3 nucleotides: TGTGCCAGCAGCTTAGCTGGACAGGCGGGGACTTATGAAACCAAAAACATTCAGTACTTC. Protein product: CASSLAGQAGTYETKNIQYF.

Note on this clonotype: This could be a read error, since a much larger clone is one nucleotide away. The chain employs TRBV10-3 and TRBJ1-2; TRBD1 is a possible D gene (5 bases). The length of the CDR3 is 16 residues. Trimming shortened V by 0 bases and J by 3 bases, and 14 bases separated the two germline ends. Germline V lookup: CDR1 ENHRY, CDR2 SYGVKD. CDR3 amino acids: CAISESKVGDYYGYTF. CDR3 DNA sequence: TGTGCCATCAGTGAGTCGAAGGTAGGGGATTACTATGGCTACACCTTC.

The chain is built from TRBV20-1 and TRBJ2-7; D might be TRBD1 or TRBD2, each matching 5 bases. There are 11 residues in the CDR3. Trimming cost V 5 bases and J 2 bases, with 7 bases left between them. From germline, CDR1 is DFQATT and CDR2 SNEGSKA (reference sequence). The CDR3 here is CSAGGTYEQYF. The CDR3 DNA follows: TGCAGTGCTGGGGGAACCTACGAGCAGTACTTC.

The chain is built from TRBV29-1 and TRBJ2-3, with TRBD1 matching over 10 bases. The CDR3 consists of 14 residues. V shed 2 bases, J shed 4 bases, and the junction held 3 bases outside the gene matches. Per the germline V gene, CDR1 is SQVTM and CDR2 is ANQGSEA. The DNA for the CDR3 is TGCAGCGTTGAATTTGGACAGGGGGCAGATACGCAGTATTTT. Amino acid sequence: CSVEFGQGADTQYF.

The rearrangement links TRBV3-1 to TRBJ2-3; 9 positions match TRBD1. Germline-derived CDR1 and CDR2 are LGHDT and YNNKEL (reference sequence). J lost 4 bases, V lost 3 bases, and 8 bases had no gene match. This CDR3 is built from 16 residues. The CDR3 loop reads CASSHRWDRDSDTQYF. The CDR3 DNA sequence: TGTGCCAGCAGCCATAGGTGGGACAGGGATTCAGATACGCAGTATTTT.

The chain is built from TRBV20-1 and TRBJ2-7, with TRBD2 matching 9 bases. The CDR3 loop spans 18 amino acids. Germline CDR1 reads DFQATT; CDR2 reads SNEGSKA (reference sequence). J was trimmed by 0 bases and V by 3 bases; bases with no gene match: 15. CDR3 protein: CSASAPASGAEFSYEQYF. The CDR3 DNA follows: TGCAGTGCTAGTGCACCGGCTAGCGGGGCTGAATTCTCCTACGAGCAGTACTTC.

V usage is TRBV28 and J usage is TRBJ2-5; TRBD1 aligns across 10 bases. Germline trimming cut 3 bases from V and 4 bases from J; bases unmatched to any gene: 5. This CDR3 region has 15 residues. The germline V gene encodes CDR1 MDHEN and CDR2 SYDVKM. The CDR3 nucleotides are TGTGCCAGCAGTTTGGACAGGGGGGTTTTAGAGACCCAGTACTTC. Protein sequence: CASSLDRGVLETQYF. The variable domain in full, with the rest retrieved from reference TRBV28 and TRBJ2-5, is DVKVTQSSRYLVKRTGEKVFLECVQDMDHENMFWYRQDPGLGLRLIYFSYDVKMKEKGDIPEGYSVSREKKERFSLILESASTNQTSMYLCASSLDRGVLETQYFGPGTRLLVL.

This clonotype was detected many times. V gene TRBV13 combines with J gene TRBJ2-1, with D possibly being TRBD2 (7 bases). The CDR3 spans 15 residues. Germline V gene lookup returns CDR1 PRHDT and CDR2 FYEKMQ (reference sequence). With 5 bases removed from V and 6 bases from J, the gap between germline ends came to 17 bases. The CDR3 here is CASSPRGARPNEQFF. CDR3 DNA: TGTGCCAGCAGCCCCCGGGGGGCCAGGCCCAATGAGCAGTTCTTC. Looking up the rest from reference TRBV13 and TRBJ2-1 gives the full variable domain: AAGVIQSPRHLIKEKRETATLKCYPIPRHDTVYWYQQGPGQDPQFLISFYEKMQSDKGSIPDRFSAQQFSDYHSELNMSSLELGDSALYFCASSPRGARPNEQFFGPGTRLTVL.

V usage is TRBV7-8 and J usage is TRBJ2-1, with 8 bases that match TRBD1. CDR3 size: 17 residues. Germline lookup yields CDR1 SGHVS and CDR2 FQNEAQ. The V gene end was trimmed by 3 bases and the J gene end by 0 bases; junction bases not matched to a gene: 7. In nucleotides, the CDR3 is TGTGCCAGCAGCTTCTTGGACAGGGCTAGCTCCTACAATGAGCAGTTCTTC. Translation gives CASSFLDRASSYNEQFF.

The gene calls are TRBV7-3 and TRBJ2-1, with D possibly matching TRBD1 (5 bases). This CDR3 region has 14 residues. Trimming cost V 3 bases and J 2 bases, with 8 bases left between them. Germline CDR1 SGHTA, CDR2 FQGTGA. CDR3 sequence (DNA): TGTGCCAGCAGCTTCGACAGTACCTACAATGAGCAGTTCTTC. Protein: CASSFDSTYNEQFF. Based on the CDR3 plus reference TRBV7-3 and TRBJ2-1, the full variable domain is GAGVSQTPSNKVTEKGKYVELRCDPISGHTALYWYRQSLGQGPEFLIYFQGTGAADDSGLPNDRFFAVRPEGSVSTLKIQRTERGDSAVYLCASSFDSTYNEQFFGPGTRLTVL.

This clonotype has only a few counts. This chain connects TRBV5-5 to TRBJ1-2; D is perhaps TRBD1 (5 bases). The germline gives CDR1 SGHKS, CDR2 YYEKEE (reference sequence). The CDR3 has 15 amino acids. V lost 0 bases to trimming and J lost 0 bases, with 9 bases between them. For the CDR3, the DNA is TGTGCCAGCAGCTTGGCAGGGATTTCTAACTATGGCTACACCTTC. As protein: CASSLAGISNYGYTF.